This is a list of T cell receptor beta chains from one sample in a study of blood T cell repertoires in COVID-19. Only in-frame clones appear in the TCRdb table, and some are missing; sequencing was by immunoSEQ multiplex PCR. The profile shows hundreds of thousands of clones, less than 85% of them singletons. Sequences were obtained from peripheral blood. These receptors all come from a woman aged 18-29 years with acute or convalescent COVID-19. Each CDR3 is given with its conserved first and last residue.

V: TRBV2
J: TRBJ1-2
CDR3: CASTSGTGSNYGYTF

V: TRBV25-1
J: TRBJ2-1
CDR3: CASKADNRAHLFF

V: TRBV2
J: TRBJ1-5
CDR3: CASSETTGPQHF

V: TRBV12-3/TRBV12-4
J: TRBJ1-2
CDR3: CASSLRQGGGYTF

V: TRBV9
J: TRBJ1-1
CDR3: CASSVVSGAYTEAFF

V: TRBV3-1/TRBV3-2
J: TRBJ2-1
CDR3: CASSQDYSLAGPSSYNEQFF

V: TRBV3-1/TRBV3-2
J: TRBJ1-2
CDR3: CASSLDTGYGYTF

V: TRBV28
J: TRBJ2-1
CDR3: CASSPPDSYNEQFF

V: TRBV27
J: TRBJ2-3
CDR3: CASSFLRGSTDTQYF

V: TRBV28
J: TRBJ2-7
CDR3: CASISENSYEQYF

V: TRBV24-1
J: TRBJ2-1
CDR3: CATSDFDRPNNEQFF

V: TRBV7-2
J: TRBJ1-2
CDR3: CASSLSKGGYGYTF

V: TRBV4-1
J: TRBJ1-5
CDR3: CASSQVGSYQPQHF

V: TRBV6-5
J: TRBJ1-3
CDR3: CASHRGNTIYF

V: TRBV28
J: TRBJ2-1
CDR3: CASTSRSSYNEQFF

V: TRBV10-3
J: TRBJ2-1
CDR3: CAISHTQDENEQFF

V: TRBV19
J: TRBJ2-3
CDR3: CASSIDAGNTQYF

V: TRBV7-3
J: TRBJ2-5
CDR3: CASSRGKKETQYF

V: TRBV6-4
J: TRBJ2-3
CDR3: CASKVASDTDTQYF

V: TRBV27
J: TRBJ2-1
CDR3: CASSPHREVDYNEQFF

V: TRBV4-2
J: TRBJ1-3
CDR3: CASSQGSSGNTIYF

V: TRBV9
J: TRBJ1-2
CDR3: CASTKEGDSYGYTF

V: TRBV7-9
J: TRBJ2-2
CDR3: CASRKLTGTGELFF

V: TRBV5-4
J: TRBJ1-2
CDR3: CASSKGGQGPSDGYTF

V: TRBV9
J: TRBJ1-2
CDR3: CASSVGSENYGYTF

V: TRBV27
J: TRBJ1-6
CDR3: CASSIDRSLGSPLHF

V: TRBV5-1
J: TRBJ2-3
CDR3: CASSLLGLAEGVDTQYF

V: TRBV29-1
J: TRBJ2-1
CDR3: CSVEGRVRINEQFF

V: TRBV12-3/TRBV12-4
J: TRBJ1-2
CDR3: CASSFWNREGYTF

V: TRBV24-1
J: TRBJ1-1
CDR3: CATTSKGADTEAFF

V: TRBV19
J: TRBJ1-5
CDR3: CASSLWTDSNQPQHF

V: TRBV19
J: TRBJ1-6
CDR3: CASSFSDREPLHF

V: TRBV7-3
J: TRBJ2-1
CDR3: CASSLTRDYNEQFF

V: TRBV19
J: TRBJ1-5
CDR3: CASSIGGLPNSNQPQHF

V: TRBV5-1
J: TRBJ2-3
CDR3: CASSFGGSSADTQYF

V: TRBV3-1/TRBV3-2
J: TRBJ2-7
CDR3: CASSQDRQLYYEQYF

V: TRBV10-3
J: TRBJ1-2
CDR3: CAISEGQAYTF

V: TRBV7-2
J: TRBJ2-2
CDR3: CASRTGGPNTGELFF

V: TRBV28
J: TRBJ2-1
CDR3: CASSGDSKKAYNEQFF

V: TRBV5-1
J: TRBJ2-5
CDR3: CASRGDIGDGTQYF

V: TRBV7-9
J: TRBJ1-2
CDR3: CASSLGYRGQGYTF